This T cell receptor (beta chain) was recovered during a study of T cell changes during pregnancy in multiple sclerosis. Repertoires were generated with immunoSEQ multiplex PCR, while TCRdb's copy carries only in-frame clones and drops some. This table holds approximately 70,000 clones, about 93% found once. V trimming: 0 bases; J trimming: 5 bases; junction bases outside the gene matches: 4. CDR1 is SGHNT, CDR2 YYREEE, per germline (reference sequence). The CDR3 runs to 17 residues. This receptor was obtained from a female donor with multiple sclerosis, enrolled in a pregnancy study. The sample was CD4+ T cells from peripheral blood mononuclear cells, taken after pregnancy. The J gene is TRBJ2-3, the V gene TRBV5-4; 15 bases are shared with TRBD2. The CDR3 reads CASSLGTSGRAGDTQYF. CDR3 nucleotides: TGTGCCAGCAGCTTGGGGACTAGCGGGAGGGCCGGAGATACGCAGTATTTT.